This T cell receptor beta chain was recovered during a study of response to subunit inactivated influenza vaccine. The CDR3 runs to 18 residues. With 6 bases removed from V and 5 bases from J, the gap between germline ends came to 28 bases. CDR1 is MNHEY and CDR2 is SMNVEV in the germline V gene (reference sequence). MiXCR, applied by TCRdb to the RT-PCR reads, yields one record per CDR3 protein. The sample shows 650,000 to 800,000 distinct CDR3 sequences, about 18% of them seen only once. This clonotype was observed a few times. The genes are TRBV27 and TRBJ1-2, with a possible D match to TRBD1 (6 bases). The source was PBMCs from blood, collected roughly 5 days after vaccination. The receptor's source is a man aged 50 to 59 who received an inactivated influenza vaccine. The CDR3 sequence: CASRANYHYSTGRYGYTF. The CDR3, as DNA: TGTGCCAGCAGAGCAAACTACCACTACAGTACAGGGAGGTATGGCTACACCTTC.